Listed here is a single TCR beta chain. This CDR3 spans 17 amino acids. J lost 1 base, V lost 7 bases, and 12 bases had no gene match. CDR1 MNHEY and CDR2 SMNVEV come from the germline V gene (reference sequence). This sample stems from a study of cytomegalovirus exposure and HLA in healthy donors. The PCR used 60 Vbeta and 13 Jbeta primers. Some clones are missing from TCRdb's copy, which holds only in-frame ones; the method was immunoSEQ multiplex PCR. The table has fewer than 250,000 clones, 60% to 80% seen once; the top ten hold 1.8%. The sequence was collected from a male donor in good health and CMV-seronegative. This chain connects TRBV27 to TRBJ2-2, with 7 bases fitting TRBD1. Sequencing was performed on PBMCs. The CDR3 loop is CASTALSWDRNTGELFF. The DNA for the CDR3 is TGTGCCAGCACCGCCCTGAGTTGGGACAGGAACACCGGGGAGCTGTTTTTT.